This TCR beta chain originates from a study of blood T cell repertoires in COVID-19. Assay: immunoSEQ multiplex PCR; the TCRdb copy retains only in-frame clones and omits some. Here the sample spans 150,000 or so clones, around 89% being singletons. The TCR originated in a man aged 18 to 29 with COVID-19, enrolled during active disease. Specimen: peripheral blood.

CDR3 sequence (DNA): TGTGCCAGCAGCGGGCGACAGCGACGGGACAATGAGCAGTTCTTC. Amino acid sequence: CASSGRQRRDNEQFF. The rearrangement uses TRBV7-2 and TRBJ2-1; D is possibly TRBD1 (5 bases). The V end was cut by 5 bases, the J end by 5 bases, with 16 bases between. The CDR3 loop spans 15 amino acids. CDR1 SGHTA and CDR2 FQGNSA come from the germline V gene. Full variable domain (rest looked up from reference TRBV7-2 and TRBJ2-1): GAGVSQSPSNKVTEKGKDVELRCDPISGHTALYWYRQSLGQGLEFLIYFQGNSAPDKSGLPSDRFSAERTGGSVSTLTIQRTQQEDSAVYLCASSGRQRRDNEQFFGPGTRLTVL.